This T cell receptor (beta chain) originates from a study of blood T cell repertoires in COVID-19. Study at large: The origin of the acute and convalescent COVID-19 samples was the United States, Italy and Spain.

In the study's own analysis: It was from reference gene primer amplification that nucleated cell counts were estimated. Clones were read by immunoSEQ multiplex PCR, and TCRdb kept only the in-frame ones, dropping some. The V and J calls and clone size were taken over from that table, and D and trimming were inferred from the DNA. The table lists 15,000 to 20,000 clones, about 90% of them singletons. Sequencing was done on a sample of peripheral blood. The receptor was derived from a man aged 55 to 70 with active COVID-19.

CDR3 coding DNA: TGTGCCAGTAAGGCGGGTCCCTCCTACGAGCAGTACTTC. Encoded protein: CASKAGPSYEQYF. The genes are TRBV19 and TRBJ2-7; the D gene is possibly TRBD2 (5 bases). The CDR3 runs to 13 residues. V lost 7 bases and J 0 bases, leaving 10 bases between the germline ends. CDR1 LNHDA and CDR2 SQIVND come from the germline V gene (reference sequence).